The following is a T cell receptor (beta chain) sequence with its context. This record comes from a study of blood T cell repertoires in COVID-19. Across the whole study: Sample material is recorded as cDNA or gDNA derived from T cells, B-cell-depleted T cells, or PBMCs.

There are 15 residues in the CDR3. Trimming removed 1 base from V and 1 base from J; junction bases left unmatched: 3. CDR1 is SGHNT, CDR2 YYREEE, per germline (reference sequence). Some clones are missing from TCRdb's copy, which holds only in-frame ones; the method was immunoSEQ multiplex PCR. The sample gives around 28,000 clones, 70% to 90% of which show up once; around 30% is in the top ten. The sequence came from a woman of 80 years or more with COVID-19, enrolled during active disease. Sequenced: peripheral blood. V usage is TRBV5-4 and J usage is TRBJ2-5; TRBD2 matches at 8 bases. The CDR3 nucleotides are TGTGCCAGCAGCTTGCTACGGGGGGGCCAAGAGACCCAGTACTTC. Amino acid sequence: CASSLLRGGQETQYF.